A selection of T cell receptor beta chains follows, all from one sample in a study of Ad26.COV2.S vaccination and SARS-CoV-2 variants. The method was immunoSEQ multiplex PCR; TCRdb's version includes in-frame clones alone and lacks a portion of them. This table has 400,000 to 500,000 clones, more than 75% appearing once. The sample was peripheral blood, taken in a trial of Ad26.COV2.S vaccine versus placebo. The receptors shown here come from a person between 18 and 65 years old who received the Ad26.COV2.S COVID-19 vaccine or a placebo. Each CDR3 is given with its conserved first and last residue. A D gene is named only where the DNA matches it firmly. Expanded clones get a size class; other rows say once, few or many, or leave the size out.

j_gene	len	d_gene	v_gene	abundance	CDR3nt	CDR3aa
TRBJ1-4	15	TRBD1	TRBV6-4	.	TGTGCCAGCAGTGACACCGGGACAGCTAATGAAAAACTGTTTTTT	CASSDTGTANEKLFF
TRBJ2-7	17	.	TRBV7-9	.	TGTGCCAGCAGCCCCCCCCCGGGCGTGGGGGATTTCTACGAGCAGTACTTC	CASSPPPGVGDFYEQYF
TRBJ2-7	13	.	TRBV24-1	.	TGTGCCACCAGTGGCTCGGACAGCTACGAGCAGTACTTC	CATSGSDSYEQYF
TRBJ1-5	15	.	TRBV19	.	TGTGCCAGTAGTATACCTATGGGGAAAAATCAGCCCCAGCATTTT	CASSIPMGKNQPQHF
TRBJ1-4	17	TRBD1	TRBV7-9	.	TGTGCCAGCAGCTTAAGTGCGGGGGACAGGCGTAATGAAAAACTGTTTTTT	CASSLSAGDRRNEKLFF
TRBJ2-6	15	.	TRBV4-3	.	TGCGCCAGCAGCCAACAGGGGTCCGGGGCCAACGTCCTGACTTTC	CASSQQGSGANVLTF
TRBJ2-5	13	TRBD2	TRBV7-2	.	TGTGCCAGCAGCTGGGGGGGGGAAGAGACCCAGTACTTC	CASSWGGEETQYF
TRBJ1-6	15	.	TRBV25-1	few	TGTGCCAGCAGTGAATTCAGAGACCTAAATTCACCCCTCCACTTT	CASSEFRDLNSPLHF
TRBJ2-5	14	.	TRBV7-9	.	TGTGCCAGCAGCCGCTTCGGGGTCCAAGAGACCCAGTACTTC	CASSRFGVQETQYF
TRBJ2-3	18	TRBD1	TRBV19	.	TGTGCCAGTAGTGCAGCATCAGACAGGGGGCTGCCCACAGATACGCAGTATTTT	CASSAASDRGLPTDTQYF
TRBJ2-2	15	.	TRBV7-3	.	TGTGCCAGCAGCCCCCCGGGGGCGCCGACCGGGGAGCTGTTTTTT	CASSPPGAPTGELFF
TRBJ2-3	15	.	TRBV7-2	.	TGTGCCAGCAGCTTAAGTTCCGGCCGCACAGATACGCAGTATTTT	CASSLSSGRTDTQYF
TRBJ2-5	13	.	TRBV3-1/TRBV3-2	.	TGTGCCAGCAGCCAAATGGTAAAGGAGGCCCAGTACTTC	CASSQMVKEAQYF
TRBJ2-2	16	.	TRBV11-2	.	TGTGCCAGCAGCTTAATGCCTGGGGAGAACACCGGGGAGCTGTTTTTT	CASSLMPGENTGELFF
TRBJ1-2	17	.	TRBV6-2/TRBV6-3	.	TGTGCCAGCAGCCAATCCGCAGGGGTTGAGAGGGCTTATGGCTACACCTTC	CASSQSAGVERAYGYTF
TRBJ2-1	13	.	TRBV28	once	TGTGCCAGCAGGGAACCGGGTCTCAATGAGCAGTTCTTC	CASREPGLNEQFF
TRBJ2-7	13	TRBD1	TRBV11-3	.	TGTGCCAGCAGCTTAGGGGGACAGACCGAGCAGTACTTC	CASSLGGQTEQYF
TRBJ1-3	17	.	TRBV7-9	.	TGTGCCAGCAGCTTAAGTTCCAGCGTCGACTCTGGAAACACCATATATTTT	CASSLSSSVDSGNTIYF
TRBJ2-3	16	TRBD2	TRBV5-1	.	TGCGCCAGCAGCTTGGGGCGGGGAGGGGGCACAGATACGCAGTATTTT	CASSLGRGGGTDTQYF
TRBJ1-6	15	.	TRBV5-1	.	TGCGCCAGCAGCTCAACGGGAACTGGGAATTCACCCCTCCACTTT	CASSSTGTGNSPLHF
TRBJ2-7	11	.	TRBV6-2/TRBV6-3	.	TGTGCCAGCAGCCCCTATTACGAGCAGTACTTC	CASSPYYEQYF
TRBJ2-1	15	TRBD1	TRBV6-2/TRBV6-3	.	TGTGCCAGCAGTACCCGACAGGGGCATCAGGATGAGCAGTTCTTC	CASSTRQGHQDEQFF
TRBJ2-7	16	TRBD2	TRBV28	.	TGTGCCAGCAGTTTAGGGACTAGCGGGGTGCCCTACGAGCAGTACTTC	CASSLGTSGVPYEQYF
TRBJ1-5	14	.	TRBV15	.	TGTGCCACCAGCAGAGAGACAGGCAATCAGCCCCAGCATTTT	CATSRETGNQPQHF
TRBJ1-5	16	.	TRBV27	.	TGTGCCAGCACCCTCTGGGGCAGGGGTCGGAATCAGCCCCAGCATTTT	CASTLWGRGRNQPQHF
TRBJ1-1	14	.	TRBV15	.	TGTGCCACCAGCCCCGGGACAAAAAACACTGAAGCTTTCTTT	CATSPGTKNTEAFF
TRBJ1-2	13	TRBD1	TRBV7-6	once	TGTGCCAGCAGCCCTAGGGGGCTCATGGGCTACACCTTC	CASSPRGLMGYTF
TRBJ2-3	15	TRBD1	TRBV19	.	TGTGCCAGTAGTATCGGGACAGGGAAAACAGATACGCAGTATTTT	CASSIGTGKTDTQYF
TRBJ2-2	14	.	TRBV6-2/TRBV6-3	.	TGTGCCAGCAGTTACTCGCAGGGGACCGGGGAGCTGTTTTTT	CASSYSQGTGELFF
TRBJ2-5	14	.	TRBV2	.	TGTGCCAGCAGTGATGATAGGGCCGGGGAGACCCAGTACTTC	CASSDDRAGETQYF
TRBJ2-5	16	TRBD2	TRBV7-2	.	TGTGCCAGCAGCCCCGGGGGAGGGACTGGGCGAGAGACCCAGTACTTC	CASSPGGGTGRETQYF
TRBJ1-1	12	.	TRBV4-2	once	TGTGCCAGCAGCCAGGGGAACACTGAAGCTTTCTTT	CASSQGNTEAFF
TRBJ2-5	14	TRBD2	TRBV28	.	TGTGCCAGCAGTGCCGGGAGGGAGGCGATCTCCCAGTACTTC	CASSAGREAISQYF
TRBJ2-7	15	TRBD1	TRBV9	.	TGTGCCAGCAGCGTAACGGGACAGACGTCCTACGAGCAGTACTTC	CASSVTGQTSYEQYF
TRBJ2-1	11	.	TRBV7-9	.	TGTGCCAGCAGCTCACGCGGGGTGCAGTTCTTC	CASSSRGVQFF
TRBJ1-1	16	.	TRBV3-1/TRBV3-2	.	TGTGCCAGCAGCCAAGTTGGGGCGGGGATAGGCACTGAAGCTTTCTTT	CASSQVGAGIGTEAFF
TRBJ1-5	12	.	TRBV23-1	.	TGCGCCCGGGTTTTAGGGGAACAGCCCCAGCATTTT	CARVLGEQPQHF
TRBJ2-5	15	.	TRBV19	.	TGTGCCAGTAGTCCCGATATGGACGGAGAAGAGACCCAGTACTTC	CASSPDMDGEETQYF
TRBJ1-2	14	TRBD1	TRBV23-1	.	TGCGCCAGCGTCCGGGACAGCGACGGCTATGGCTACACCTTC	CASVRDSDGYGYTF